This T cell receptor (beta chain) was retrieved from a study of blood T cell repertoires in COVID-19. Study-wide context: Donors in the United States, Italy and Spain gave samples during acute or convalescent COVID-19. Sources were T cells, B-cell-depleted T cells, or PBMCs; the material itself was cDNA or gDNA.

V was clipped by 2 bases and J by 4 bases, with 8 bases between them. CDR1 is LNHDA and CDR2 is SQIVND in the germline V gene (reference sequence). The CDR3 consists of 14 residues. How the authors handled the data: Nucleated cell counts were estimated from reference gene primer amplification. TCRdb's table, derived via immunoSEQ multiplex PCR, lists solely in-frame clones and lacks some. That table is the source of V, J and clone size, and D and trimming were worked out from the DNA. The table has 130,000 or so clones, over 80% seen once. Only one count was recorded for this clone. The sample comprised peripheral blood. This receptor was identified in a man in his 60s with active or convalescent COVID-19. The chain is built from TRBV19 and TRBJ2-2; D is undetermined. This CDR3 is CASSIIRSTGELFF. The CDR3 coding sequence is TGTGCCAGTAGTATAATACGGAGCACCGGGGAGCTGTTTTTT.